This T cell receptor (beta chain) derives from a study of blood T cell repertoires in COVID-19. Study background: Specimens from acute and convalescent COVID-19 originated in the United States, Italy and Spain. In each case, the material was cDNA or gDNA derived from T cells, B-cell-depleted T cells, or PBMCs.

The V gene's germline CDR1 is LGHDT and CDR2 YNNKEL (reference sequence). The germline V and J ends were trimmed by 3 bases and 3 bases, with 12 bases remaining between them. There are 14 residues in the CDR3. Using immunoSEQ multiplex PCR, the repertoire was profiled, and TCRdb retains in-frame clones only, with some absent. The repertoire consists of 200,000 to 250,000 clones, with around 90% occurring once and the leading ten covering roughly 7.2%. V and J are TRBV3-1 (or the pseudogene TRBV3-2) and TRBJ2-7, with D maybe TRBD2 (6 bases). The sample consisted of PBMCs or T cells enriched from blood (not recorded which). The clonotype originates from a man aged 25-40 years in a cohort exposed to, infected with or recovered from COVID-19 (not recorded which). CDR3 DNA sequence: TGTGCCAGCAGCCATGGAGTAGCGGACTACGAGCAGTACTTC. Translation: CASSHGVADYEQYF.